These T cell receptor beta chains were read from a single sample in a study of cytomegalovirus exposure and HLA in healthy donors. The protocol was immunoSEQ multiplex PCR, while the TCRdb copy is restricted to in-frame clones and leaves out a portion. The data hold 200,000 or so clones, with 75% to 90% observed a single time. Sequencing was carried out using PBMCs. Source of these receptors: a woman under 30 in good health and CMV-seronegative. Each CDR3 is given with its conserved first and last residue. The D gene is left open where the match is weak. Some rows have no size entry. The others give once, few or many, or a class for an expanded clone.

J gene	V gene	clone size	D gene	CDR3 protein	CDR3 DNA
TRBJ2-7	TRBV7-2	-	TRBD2	CASRETGTSYEQYF	TGTGCCAGCAGGGAAACCGGGACTAGCTACGAGCAGTACTTC
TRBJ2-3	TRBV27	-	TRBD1	CASSSQGADTQYF	TGTGCCAGCAGTTCACAGGGGGCAGATACGCAGTATTTT
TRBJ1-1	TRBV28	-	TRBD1	CASSLPTGFGTEAFF	TGTGCCAGCAGTTTACCGACAGGGTTCGGCACTGAAGCTTTCTTT
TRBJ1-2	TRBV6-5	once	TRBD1	CASSWGQGASCGYTF	TGTGCCAGCAGTTGGGGACAGGGGGCCAGCTGTGGCTACACCTTC
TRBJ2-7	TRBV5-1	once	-	CASSLVVGGYEQYF	TGCGCCAGCAGCTTGGTCGTGGGGGGCTACGAGCAGTACTTC
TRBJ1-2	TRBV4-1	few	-	CASSQDGALANYGYTF	TGCGCCAGCAGCCAAGATGGGGCCTTAGCTAACTATGGCTACACCTTC
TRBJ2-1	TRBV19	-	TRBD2	CASSPEAGGPGEQFF	TGTGCCAGTAGTCCCGAAGCGGGAGGGCCGGGTGAGCAGTTCTTC
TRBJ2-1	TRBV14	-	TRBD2	CASSAGLALNEQFF	TGTGCCAGCAGCGCCGGACTAGCTTTGAATGAGCAGTTCTTC
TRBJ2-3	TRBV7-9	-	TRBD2	CASSLRTSGISDTQYF	TGTGCCAGCAGCTTAAGGACTAGCGGGATATCAGATACGCAGTATTTT
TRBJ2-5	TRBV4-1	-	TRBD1	CASSPVFSQGVETQYF	TGCGCCAGCAGCCCCGTATTCTCACAGGGGGTAGAGACCCAGTACTTC
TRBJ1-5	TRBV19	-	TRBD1	CASSILAGGFQPQHF	TGTGCCAGTAGTATACTTGCAGGGGGCTTTCAGCCCCAGCATTTT
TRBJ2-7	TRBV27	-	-	CASSLVDGSYEQYF	TGTGCCAGCAGTCTCGTCGACGGGAGCTACGAGCAGTACTTC
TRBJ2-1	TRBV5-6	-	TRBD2	CASSLGAGGSSYNEQFF	TGTGCCAGCAGCTTGGGAGCGGGAGGGAGCTCCTACAATGAGCAGTTCTTC
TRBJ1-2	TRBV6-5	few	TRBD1	CASSSITGEKGYTF	TGTGCCAGCAGTTCTATAACAGGGGAAAAAGGCTACACCTTC
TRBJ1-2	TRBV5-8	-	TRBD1	CASSEGPQGAYGYTF	TGTGCCAGCAGTGAGGGCCCACAGGGGGCCTATGGCTACACCTTC
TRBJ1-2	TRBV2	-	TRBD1	CASILKQGAGGYTF	TGTGCCAGCATCCTGAAACAGGGGGCGGGCGGCTACACCTTC
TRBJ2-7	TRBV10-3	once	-	CAISDYNTYEQYF	TGTGCCATCAGCGACTATAATACCTACGAGCAGTACTTC
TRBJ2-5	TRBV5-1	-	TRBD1	CASSWRQGEGETQYF	TGCGCCAGCTCCTGGAGACAGGGGGAAGGAGAGACCCAGTACTTC
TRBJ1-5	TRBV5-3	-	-	CARSLLIQINNQPQHF	TGTGCCAGAAGCTTGTTAATACAGATAAACAATCAGCCCCAGCATTTT
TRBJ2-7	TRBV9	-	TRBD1	CASSLDRGRDEQYF	TGTGCCAGCAGCCTCGACAGGGGGCGCGATGAGCAGTACTTC
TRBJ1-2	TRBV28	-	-	CASSSLQGDGYTF	TGTGCCAGCAGTTCACTACAGGGAGATGGCTACACCTTC
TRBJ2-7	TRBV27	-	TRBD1	CASSLSRTGFYEQYF	TGTGCCAGCAGTTTAAGTAGGACAGGGTTCTACGAGCAGTACTTC
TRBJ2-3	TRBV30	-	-	CAWASGPTDTQYF	TGTGCCTGGGCGAGCGGGCCCACAGATACGCAGTATTTT
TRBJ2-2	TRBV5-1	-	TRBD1	CASRGGQANTGELFF	TGCGCCAGCAGGGGGGGACAGGCGAACACCGGGGAGCTGTTTTTT
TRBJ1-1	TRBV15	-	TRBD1	CATSREGQGEVNTEAFF	TGTGCCACCAGCAGAGAGGGACAGGGGGAAGTGAACACTGAAGCTTTCTTT
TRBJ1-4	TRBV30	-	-	CAWSRQTNEKLFF	TGTGCCTGGAGCAGACAGACTAATGAAAAACTGTTTTTT
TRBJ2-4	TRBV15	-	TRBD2	CATSRAGGAKNIQYF	TGTGCCACCAGCAGAGCGGGGGGAGCCAAAAACATTCAGTACTTC
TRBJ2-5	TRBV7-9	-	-	CASSFSGGEETQYF	TGTGCCAGCAGCTTCAGCGGAGGCGAAGAGACCCAGTACTTC
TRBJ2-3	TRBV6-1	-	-	CASRRWGDSTDTQYF	TGTGCCAGCAGAAGATGGGGGGACAGCACAGATACGCAGTATTTT
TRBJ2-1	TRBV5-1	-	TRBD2	CASSDGTRGYNEQFF	TGCGCCAGCAGCGACGGGACTAGGGGTTACAATGAGCAGTTCTTC
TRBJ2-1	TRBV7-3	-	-	CASSQIASSYNEQFF	TGTGCCAGCAGCCAAATAGCTAGCTCTTACAATGAGCAGTTCTTC
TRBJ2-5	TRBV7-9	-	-	CASSLSGYQETQYF	TGTGCCAGCAGCTTAAGCGGGTACCAAGAGACCCAGTACTTC
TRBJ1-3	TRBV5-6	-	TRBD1	CASSPPRDRGGGIYF	TGTGCCAGCAGCCCGCCCCGGGACAGGGGTGGTGGCATATATTTT
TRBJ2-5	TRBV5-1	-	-	CASSLGAAENGKTQYF	TGCGCCAGCAGCTTGGGTGCCGCTGAAAACGGGAAGACCCAGTACTTC
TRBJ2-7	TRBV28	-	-	CASSFINSGEQYF	TGTGCCAGCAGTTTCATAAACTCCGGCGAGCAGTACTTC
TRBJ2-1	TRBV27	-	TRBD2	CASSFLVGTSGKHEQFF	TGTGCCAGCAGTTTTTTGGTTGGGACTAGCGGGAAACATGAGCAGTTCTTC
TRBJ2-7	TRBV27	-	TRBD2	CASSSGLAGVEQYF	TGTGCCAGCAGTTCGGGACTAGCGGGAGTCGAGCAGTACTTC
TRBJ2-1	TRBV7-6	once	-	CASTQGGTEQFF	TGTGCCAGCACCCAGGGAGGCACTGAGCAGTTCTTC
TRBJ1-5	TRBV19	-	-	CASSIDRGGQPQHF	TGTGCCAGTAGTATAGACAGGGGCGGACAGCCCCAGCATTTT
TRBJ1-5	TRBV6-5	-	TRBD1	CASRRQGGSNQPQHF	TGTGCCAGCAGGCGGCAGGGGGGTAGCAATCAGCCCCAGCATTTT
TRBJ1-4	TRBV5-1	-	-	CASSLDTLNEKLFF	TGCGCCAGCTCCCTGGACACCCTGAATGAAAAACTGTTTTTT
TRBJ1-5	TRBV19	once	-	CASSTSDRSGNQPQHF	TGTGCCAGTAGTACTTCCGACAGATCCGGCAATCAGCCCCAGCATTTT
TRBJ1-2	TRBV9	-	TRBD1	CASSEGGQPGLYGYTF	TGTGCCAGCAGCGAGGGGGGACAGCCTGGGCTCTATGGCTACACCTTC
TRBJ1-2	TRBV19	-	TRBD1	CASTPTGLYGYTF	TGTGCCAGTACACCGACAGGGCTATATGGCTACACCTTC
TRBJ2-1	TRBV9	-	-	CASSHAVSTYNEQFF	TGTGCCAGCAGCCATGCGGTCAGCACCTACAATGAGCAGTTCTTC